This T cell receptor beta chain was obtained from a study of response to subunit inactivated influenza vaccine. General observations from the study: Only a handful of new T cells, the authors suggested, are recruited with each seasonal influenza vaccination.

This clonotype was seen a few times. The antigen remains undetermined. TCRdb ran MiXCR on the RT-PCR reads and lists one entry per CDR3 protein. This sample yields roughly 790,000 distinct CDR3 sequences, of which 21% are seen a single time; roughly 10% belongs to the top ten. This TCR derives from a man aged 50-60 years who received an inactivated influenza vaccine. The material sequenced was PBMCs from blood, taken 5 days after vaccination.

CDR3 sequence reads: CASSYLLSGLAAPTDTQYF. The CDR3 DNA reads as TGTGCCAGCAGTTACTTACTTTCGGGACTAGCGGCCCCCACAGATACGCAGTATTTT. J is TRBJ2-3 and V is TRBV6-5, with 11 nucleotides matching TRBD2. Germline V gene data show CDR1 as MNHEY and CDR2 as SVGAGI. CDR3 length: 19 residues. The V gene end was trimmed by 1 base and the J gene end by 2 bases; junction bases not matched to a gene: 11.